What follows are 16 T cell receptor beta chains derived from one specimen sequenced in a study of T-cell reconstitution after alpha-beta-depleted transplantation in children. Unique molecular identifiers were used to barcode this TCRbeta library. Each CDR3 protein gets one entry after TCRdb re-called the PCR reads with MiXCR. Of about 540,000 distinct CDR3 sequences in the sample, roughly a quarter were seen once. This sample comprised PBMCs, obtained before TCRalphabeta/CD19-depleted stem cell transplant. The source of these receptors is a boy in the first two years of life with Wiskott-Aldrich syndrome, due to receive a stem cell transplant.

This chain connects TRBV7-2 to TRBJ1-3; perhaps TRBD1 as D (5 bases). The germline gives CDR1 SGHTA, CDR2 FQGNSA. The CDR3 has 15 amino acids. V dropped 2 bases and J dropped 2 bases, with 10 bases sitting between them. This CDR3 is CASSLRVRAGNTIYF. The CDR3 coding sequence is TGTGCCAGCAGCTTACGTGTCAGGGCTGGAAACACCATATATTTT.

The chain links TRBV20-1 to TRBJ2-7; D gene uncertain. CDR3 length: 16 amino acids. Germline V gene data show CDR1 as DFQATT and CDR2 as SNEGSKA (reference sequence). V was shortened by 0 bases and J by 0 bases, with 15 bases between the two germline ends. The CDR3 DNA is TGCAGTGCTAGAGATGTAGGGCAGACCTACTCCTACGAGCAGTACTTC. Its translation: CSARDVGQTYSYEQYF.

CDR3 nucleotide sequence: TGTGCCATCAGTGTTCTTCGCGGTGGGGGGGAGACCCAGTACTTC. As protein: CAISVLRGGGETQYF. This sequence joins TRBV10-3 and TRBJ2-5, with D possibly matching TRBD2 (6 bases). V lost 4 bases to trimming and J lost 5 bases, with 17 bases between them. This CDR3 is built from 15 residues. Germline V gene lookup returns CDR1 ENHRY and CDR2 SYGVKD.

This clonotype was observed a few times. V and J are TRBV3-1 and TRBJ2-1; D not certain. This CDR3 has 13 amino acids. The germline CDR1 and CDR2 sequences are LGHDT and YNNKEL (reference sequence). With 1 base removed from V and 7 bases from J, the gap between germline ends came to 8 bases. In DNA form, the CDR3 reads TGTGCCAGCAGCCAAGCAGGCCGGAATGAGCAGTTCTTC. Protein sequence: CASSQAGRNEQFF.

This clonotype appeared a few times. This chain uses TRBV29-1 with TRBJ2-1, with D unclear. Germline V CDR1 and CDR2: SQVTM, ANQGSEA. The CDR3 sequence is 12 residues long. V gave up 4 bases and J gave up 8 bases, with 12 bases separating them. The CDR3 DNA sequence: TGCAGCGTTGTTCCTGGGTCCCATGAGCAGTTCTTC. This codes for CSVVPGSHEQFF.

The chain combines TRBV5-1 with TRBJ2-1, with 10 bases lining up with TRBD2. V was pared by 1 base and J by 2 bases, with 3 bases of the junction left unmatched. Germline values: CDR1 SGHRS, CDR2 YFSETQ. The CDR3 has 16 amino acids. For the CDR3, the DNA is TGCGCCAGCAGCTTGATGAGCGGGAGGGCCTACAATGAGCAGTTCTTC. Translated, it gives CASSLMSGRAYNEQFF.

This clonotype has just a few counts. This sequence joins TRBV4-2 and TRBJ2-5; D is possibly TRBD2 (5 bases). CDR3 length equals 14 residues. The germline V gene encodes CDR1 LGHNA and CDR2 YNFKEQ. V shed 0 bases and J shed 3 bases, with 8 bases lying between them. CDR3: CASSQDTREETQYF. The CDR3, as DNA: TGTGCCAGCAGCCAAGATACTAGAGAAGAGACCCAGTACTTC.

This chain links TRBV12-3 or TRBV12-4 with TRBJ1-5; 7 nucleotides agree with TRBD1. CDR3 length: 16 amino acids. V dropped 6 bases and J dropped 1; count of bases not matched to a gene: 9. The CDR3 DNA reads TGTGCCAGCAGCCCCACAGGGGCCCCAAGCAATCAGCCCCAGCATTTT. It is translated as CASSPTGAPSNQPQHF.

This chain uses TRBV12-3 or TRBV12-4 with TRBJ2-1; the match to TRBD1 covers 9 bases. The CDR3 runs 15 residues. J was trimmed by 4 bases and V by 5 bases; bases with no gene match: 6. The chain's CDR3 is CASSRLDRGYNEQFF. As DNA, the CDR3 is TGTGCCAGCAGTCGCTTGGACAGGGGTTACAATGAGCAGTTCTTC.

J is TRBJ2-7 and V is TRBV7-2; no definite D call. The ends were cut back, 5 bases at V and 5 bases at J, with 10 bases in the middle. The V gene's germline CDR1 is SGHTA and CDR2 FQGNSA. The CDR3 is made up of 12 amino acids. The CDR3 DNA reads TGTGCCAGCAGCCCCCTTTTCCACGAGCAGTACTTC. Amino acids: CASSPLFHEQYF.

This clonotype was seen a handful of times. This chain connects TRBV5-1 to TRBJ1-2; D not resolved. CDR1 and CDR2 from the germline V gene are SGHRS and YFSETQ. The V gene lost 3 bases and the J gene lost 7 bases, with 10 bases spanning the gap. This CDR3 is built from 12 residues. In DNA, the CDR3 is TGCGCCAGCAGCTATAACTTGGTTGGCTACACCTTC. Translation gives CASSYNLVGYTF.

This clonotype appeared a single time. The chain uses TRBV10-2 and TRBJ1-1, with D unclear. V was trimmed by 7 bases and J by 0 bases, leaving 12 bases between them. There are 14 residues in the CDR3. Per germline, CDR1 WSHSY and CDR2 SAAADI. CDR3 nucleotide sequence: TGCGCCAGCATCGCCGTCGGCCTGAACACTGAAGCTTTCTTT. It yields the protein CASIAVGLNTEAFF.

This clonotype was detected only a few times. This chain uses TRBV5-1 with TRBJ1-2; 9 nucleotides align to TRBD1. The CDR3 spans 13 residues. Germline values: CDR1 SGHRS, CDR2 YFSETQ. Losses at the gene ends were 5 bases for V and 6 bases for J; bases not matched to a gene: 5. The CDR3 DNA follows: TGCGCCAGCAGACCGGGACAGGGCCATGGCTACACCTTC. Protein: CASRPGQGHGYTF. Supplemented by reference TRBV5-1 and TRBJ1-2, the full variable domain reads KAGVTQTPRYLIKTRGQQVTLSCSPISGHRSVSWYQQTPGQGLQFLFEYFSETQRNKGNFPGRFSGRQFSNSRSEMNVSTLELGDSALYLCASRPGQGHGYTFGSGTRLTVV.

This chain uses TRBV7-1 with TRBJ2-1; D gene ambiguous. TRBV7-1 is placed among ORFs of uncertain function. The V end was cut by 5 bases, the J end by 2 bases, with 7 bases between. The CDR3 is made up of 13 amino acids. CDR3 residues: CASSPPAYNEQFF. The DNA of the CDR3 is TGTGCCAGCAGCCCACCGGCCTACAATGAGCAGTTCTTC.

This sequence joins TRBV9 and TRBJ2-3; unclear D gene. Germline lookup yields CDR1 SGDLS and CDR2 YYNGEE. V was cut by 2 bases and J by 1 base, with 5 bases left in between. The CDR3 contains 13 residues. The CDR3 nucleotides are TGTGCCAGCAGCGTTCTAGGCACAGATACGCAGTATTTT. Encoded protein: CASSVLGTDTQYF.

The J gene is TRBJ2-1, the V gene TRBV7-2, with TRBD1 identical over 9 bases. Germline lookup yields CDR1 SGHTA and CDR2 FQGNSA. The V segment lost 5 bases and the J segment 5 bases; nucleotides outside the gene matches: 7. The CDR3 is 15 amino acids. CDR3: CASSLQGAHHNEQFF. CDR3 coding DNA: TGTGCCAGCAGCCTACAGGGGGCCCACCACAATGAGCAGTTCTTC.